This T cell receptor (beta chain) originates from a study of siplizumab effects on memory and regulatory T cells. Study results and limitations: Siplizumab caused a significant drop in alloreactive sequences traceable to unstimulated CD4+ memory cells.

This clone showed up just once. Its antigen is not known. Some clones are missing from TCRdb's copy, which holds only in-frame ones; the method was immunoSEQ multiplex PCR. The data hold 95,000 to 100,000 clones, with about nine tenths observed a single time. Germline lookup yields CDR1 MNHNS and CDR2 SASEGT. V lost 4 bases, J lost 2 bases, and 12 bases stayed unmatched. This CDR3 region has 17 residues. This chain connects TRBV6-1 to TRBJ2-5; 8 nucleotides agree with TRBD1. The sequence was obtained from a human donor in good health. Sequenced input: non-Treg CD4+ T cells sorted from blood. This CDR3 is CASSVRAGQGAQETQYF. CDR3 coding DNA: TGTGCCAGCAGTGTGAGGGCCGGCCAGGGGGCTCAAGAGACCCAGTACTTC.